The 11 T cell receptor beta chains presented below share a single source sample, sequenced in a study of blood T cell repertoires in COVID-19 (dated by TCRdb to 2018 to 2021). Library generation was performed with the immunoSEQ multiplex PCR assay. Here the immuneACCESS table is served through TCRdb, limited to in-frame sequences with V and J called. Missing clones are a known gap in these copies; in checked studies unresolved V genes cover under half, and the rest lacks a known reason. In this sample the table shows roughly 330,000 clones, roughly nine tenths of which occur a single time. The ten largest clones add up to nearly 6.5% of the sample. Sequencing was done on a sample of peripheral blood. These TCRs come from a man in his late teens or twenties who had recovered from COVID-19.

This clone came up once. V is TRBV19 and J is TRBJ2-7; TRBD2 agrees at 14 bases. The CDR3 consists of 15 residues. V trimming: 5 bases; J trimming: 7 bases; junction bases outside the gene matches: 7. CDR1 and CDR2 (germline): LNHDA, SQIVND (reference sequence). The CDR3 region is CASSLGTSGSWEQYF. Written as DNA, the CDR3 is TGTGCCAGTAGTCTTGGGACTAGCGGGAGTTGGGAGCAGTACTTC.

CDR3 DNA: TGTGCCAGCAGTGATCGGCAGGGTGGCAATCAGCCCCAGCATTTT. Its translation is CASSDRQGGNQPQHF. The chain employs TRBV2 and TRBJ1-5; D is perhaps TRBD1 (5 bases). The CDR3 loop spans 15 amino acids. Trimming took off 3 bases at V and 2 bases at J, with 11 bases between the two ends. Looked up from germline, CDR1 is SNHLY and CDR2 is FYNNEI.

The chain employs TRBV19 and TRBJ2-2; a possible D gene is TRBD2 (6 bases). The CDR3 contains 14 residues. Germline CDR1 and CDR2: LNHDA and SQIVND (reference sequence). With 6 bases removed from V and 3 bases from J, the gap between germline ends came to 11 bases. In DNA, the CDR3 is TGTGCCAGTAGCCGGGACTTTTACACCGGGGAGCTGTTTTTT. As protein: CASSRDFYTGELFF.

V and J are TRBV5-6 and TRBJ2-3, with a possible D match to TRBD1 (6 bases). V lost 4 bases and J lost 0, with 15 bases in between. The CDR3 totals 16 residues. CDR1 and CDR2 from the germline V gene are SGHDT and YYEEEE. The CDR3 DNA follows: TGTGCCAGCAGCGGGATGGGGACAAAAAGCACAGATACGCAGTATTTT. Protein: CASSGMGTKSTDTQYF.

The rearrangement joins TRBV29-1 to TRBJ1-2; TRBD1 aligns across 8 bases. The CDR3 extends over 12 amino acids. Germline V gene lookup returns CDR1 SQVTM and CDR2 ANQGSEA. Germline trimming cut 6 bases from V and 6 bases from J; bases unmatched to any gene: 6. The DNA of the CDR3 is TGCAGCGTGCCTACGACAGGGGATGGCTACACCTTC. As protein: CSVPTTGDGYTF.

DNA for the CDR3: TGTGCCAGCAGCCCCCGGGACAGCTCCCAAGAGACCCAGTACTTC. Protein product: CASSPRDSSQETQYF. The chain recombines TRBV7-9 with TRBJ2-5, with 7 bases lining up with TRBD1. Trimming took 5 bases from V and 1 from J; bases not matched to a gene: 7. This CDR3 is 15 amino acids long. Germline values: CDR1 SEHNR, CDR2 FQNEAQ (reference sequence).

This rearrangement joins TRBV21-1 to TRBJ2-1; the D segment call TRBD2 is taken from the table without a DNA check. TRBV21-1 is flagged as a pseudogene. This CDR3 comprises 13 residues. CDR3 region: CASSITMRNEQFF. The CDR3 coding sequence is TGTGCCAGCAGCATCACGATGAGGAATGAGCAGTTCTTC.

This rearrangement joins TRBV19 to TRBJ1-6; the D is unclear. Between the trimmed V and J ends, which lost 5 bases and 0 bases, there was a span of 11 bases. CDR1 LNHDA and CDR2 SQIVND come from the germline V gene (reference sequence). The length of the CDR3 is 16 residues. In nucleotides, the CDR3 is TGTGCCAGTAGTGCTACCATGCTCTCCTATAATTCACCCCTCCACTTT. As protein: CASSATMLSYNSPLHF.

In regard to this clone: Germline is not matched at one junction end, which may reflect a read error. J is TRBJ2-7 and V is TRBV24-1; D not certain. The CDR3 is 10 amino acids. Germline CDR1 KGHDR, CDR2 SFDVKD. The CDR3 sequence is CATKSSEQYF. The CDR3 DNA reads as TGTGCCACCAAATCCTCCGAGCAGTACTTC.

This rearrangement joins TRBV18 to TRBJ1-3, with a possible D match to TRBD1 (5 bases). The CDR3 is 16 amino acids. Trimming took off 1 base at V and 4 bases at J, with 14 bases between the two ends. CDR1 KGHSH and CDR2 LQKENI come from the germline V gene. The CDR3: CASSPRLTVVGNTIYF. The DNA of the CDR3 is TGTGCCAGCTCACCACGACTGACAGTGGTCGGAAACACCATATATTTT.

The chain recombines TRBV2 with TRBJ1-4, with D possibly matching TRBD1 (5 bases). Trimming removed 6 bases from V and 0 bases from J, with 11 bases in between. CDR1 is SNHLY and CDR2 is FYNNEI in the germline V gene. The CDR3 is 15 amino acids. The CDR3 nucleotides read TGTGCCAGCAGCGCCCAGGGCGCAACTAATGAAAAACTGTTTTTT. Protein product: CASSAQGATNEKLFF.